This T cell receptor beta chain was sequenced in a study of cytomegalovirus exposure and HLA in healthy donors. The CDR3 length is 14 residues. V dropped 6 bases and J dropped 3 bases, with 15 bases sitting between them. The germline V gene encodes CDR1 MNHNS and CDR2 SASEGT. The PCR used 60 Vbeta and 13 Jbeta primers. This table comes from immunoSEQ multiplex PCR, and its TCRdb copy is limited to in-frame clones, with some not included. The top ten clones hold roughly 8% of a sample with around 99,000 clones, roughly 73% of them seen once. General observations from the study: Available immune exposure information covered CMV serostatus only.

With regard to this clone: The target antigen is unknown.

The TCR comes from a man aged 25 to 45 in good health and CMV-seronegative. V and J are TRBV6-1 and TRBJ2-7; D might be TRBD1 (6 bases). Specimen: PBMCs. Written as DNA, the CDR3 is TGTGCCAGCAGCGTTGGACAGAAGAACTACGAGCAGTACTTC. This codes for CASSVGQKNYEQYF.